This T cell receptor beta chain was identified in a study of identical twins. A template switching step contributed a universal primer site, while unique molecular identifiers were present in the cDNA. In TCRdb, the 5' RACE reads were re-called with MiXCR into one record per CDR3 protein. The data show more than 1.5 million distinct CDR3 sequences, about 32% seen once. With regard to this clonotype: Its antigen is not known.

Study-wide results and caveats: Interpretation of the results relied on cross-sectional statistical analysis and not on following the same donors. There was an excess of low generation probability in the out-of-frame alpha sequences that twins shared.

Trimming removed 3 bases at V and 6 bases at J, with 14 bases between. This CDR3 contains 13 residues. The V gene's germline CDR1 is DFQATT and CDR2 SNEGSKA (reference sequence). This sequence originates from a newborn girl in good health. The genes are TRBV20-1 and TRBJ1-2; D may be TRBD1 (6 bases). Input material: cord blood. The CDR3 region has the DNA TGCAGTGCTAGCATAACAGGGATCAATGGCTACACCTTC. Protein sequence: CSASITGINGYTF.